A selection of T cell receptor beta chains follows, all from one sample in a study of T cell changes during pregnancy in multiple sclerosis. The repertoire was sequenced with immunoSEQ multiplex PCR; TCRdb's copy has only in-frame clones and lacks some. The data hold 57,000 or so clones, with approximately 91% observed a single time. The sequenced sample was peripheral blood, obtained in the second trimester of pregnancy. These TCRs come from a female donor with multiple sclerosis, enrolled in a pregnancy study. CDR3s include the opening cysteine and the closing phenylalanine or tryptophan. The D gene is left open where the match is weak. Rows give clone size only sometimes, using once, few, many, or a class for an expanded clone.

>TRBV28|TRBJ2-7|once|-
CASSLLEVSYEQYF
TGTGCCAGCAGTTTATTAGAGGTTTCCTACGAGCAGTACTTC
>TRBV15|TRBJ1-4|-|TRBD1
CATSRRQGEKLFF
TGTGCCACCAGCAGGCGACAGGGGGAAAAACTGTTTTTT
>TRBV10-1|TRBJ1-5|-|-
CASNKRWVRERSQPQHF
TGCGCCAGCAACAAAAGGTGGGTCAGGGAAAGAAGTCAGCCCCAGCATTTT
>TRBV15|TRBJ1-2|-|TRBD1
CATSRDPGQSYGYTF
TGTGCCACCAGCAGAGATCCGGGACAGTCCTATGGCTACACCTTC
>TRBV4-1|TRBJ2-1|-|TRBD2
CASSHRLAHNEQFF
TGCGCCAGCAGCCATAGACTAGCTCACAATGAGCAGTTCTTC
>TRBV12-5|TRBJ1-1|-|-
CASDSMQNTEAFF
TGTGCTAGTGACAGCATGCAAAACACTGAAGCTTTCTTT
>TRBV7-2|TRBJ1-5|-|-
CASSQEGGWGNQPQHF
TGTGCCAGCAGCCAAGAGGGGGGGTGGGGCAATCAGCCCCAGCATTTT
>TRBV18|TRBJ1-1|-|-
CASSPGGNGEAFF
TGTGCCAGCTCACCGGGGGGGAATGGAGAAGCTTTCTTT
>TRBV5-6|TRBJ2-3|-|-
CASSPDTYTDTQYF
TGTGCCAGCAGTCCGGACACGTACACAGATACGCAGTATTTT
>TRBV4-1|TRBJ2-3|-|TRBD2
CASSPTSGRTDTQYF
TGCGCCAGCAGCCCTACTAGCGGGAGGACAGATACGCAGTATTTT
>TRBV5-5|TRBJ1-5|-|-
CASSSGPGGPQHF
TGTGCCAGCAGCTCCGGGCCCGGAGGGCCCCAGCATTTT
>TRBV29-1|TRBJ1-5|-|-
CSVGGGGNQPQHF
TGCAGCGTTGGGGGGGGAGGCAATCAGCCCCAGCATTTT
>TRBV29-1|TRBJ1-2|-|-
CSVETGADNYGYTF
TGCAGCGTTGAAACGGGAGCGGATAACTATGGCTACACCTTC
>TRBV9|TRBJ1-2|-|TRBD1
CASSPPQGAYGYTF
TGTGCCAGCAGCCCACCACAGGGGGCCTATGGCTACACCTTC
>TRBV30|TRBJ1-5|medium-sized|-
CAWRPVGGRDQPQHF
TGTGCCTGGAGGCCGGTGGGGGGGCGTGATCAGCCCCAGCATTTT
>TRBV7-9|TRBJ2-7|-|TRBD1
CASSLDYWDRPYEQYF
TGTGCCAGCAGCTTAGACTATTGGGACAGACCCTACGAGCAGTACTTC
>TRBV6-1|TRBJ1-6|-|-
CASSELTRALHF
TGTGCCAGCAGTGAATTGACTCGGGCCCTCCACTTT
>TRBV18|TRBJ2-1|few|-
CASSPGRRLYYNEQFF
TGTGCCAGCTCACCAGGTAGGCGGCTGTACTACAATGAGCAGTTCTTC
>TRBV30|TRBJ1-1|once|-
CAWKLGYQRIHTEAFF
TGTGCCTGGAAGTTAGGATATCAGCGGATCCACACTGAAGCTTTCTTT
>TRBV19|TRBJ2-4|-|TRBD1
CASTPGGRDIQYF
TGTGCCAGTACTCCAGGGGGCCGGGACATTCAGTACTTC
>TRBV12-2|TRBJ2-5|-|-
CASRLSVAGGPKETQYF
TGTGCAAGTCGCTTATCGGTAGCGGGGGGGCCTAAGGAGACCCAGTACTTC
>TRBV6-6|TRBJ1-1|-|-
CASFREGAFF
TGTGCCAGCTTCCGGGAAGGGGCTTTCTTT
>TRBV18|TRBJ2-2|-|TRBD2
CASLRAGKGTGELFF
TGTGCCAGCCTACGAGCGGGGAAGGGCACCGGGGAGCTGTTTTTT
>TRBV6-1|TRBJ2-2|-|TRBD2
CASRGGITNTGELFF
TGTGCCAGCCGCGGGGGGATAACGAACACCGGGGAGCTGTTTTTT
>TRBV6-1|TRBJ1-1|-|-
CASRGLGAFF
TGTGCCAGCAGGGGGCTGGGAGCTTTCTTT
>TRBV7-8|TRBJ1-2|-|-
CASSLTGKDGYTF
TGTGCCAGCAGCTTGACGGGGAAAGATGGCTACACCTTC
>TRBV5-1|TRBJ2-3|-|TRBD1
CASSPTGGLTDTQYF
TGCGCCAGCAGCCCCACAGGGGGATTAACAGATACGCAGTATTTT
>TRBV5-1|TRBJ1-1|-|TRBD1
CASSSGQGNTEAFF
TGCGCCAGCAGCTCGGGACAGGGGAACACTGAAGCTTTCTTT
>TRBV30|TRBJ2-7|once|TRBD1
CAWSVLGDRDYEQYF
TGTGCCTGGAGTGTACTTGGGGACAGGGACTACGAGCAGTACTTC
>TRBV15|TRBJ2-5|-|TRBD1
CATSIAPTGSETQYF
TGTGCCACCAGCATAGCCCCGACAGGGAGCGAGACCCAGTACTTC
>TRBV19|TRBJ2-1|-|TRBD2
CASSQLAGGSEQFF
TGTGCCAGTAGTCAACTAGCGGGGGGGTCGGAGCAGTTCTTC